The next 9 T cell receptor beta chains were all read from a single sample in a study of OX40 agonist ivuxolimab in advanced cancers. Repertoires were generated with immunoSEQ multiplex PCR, while TCRdb's copy carries only in-frame clones and drops some. This sample has 100,000 to 150,000 clones; 92% occur once, and the top ten carry more than 0.7%. Sequenced material: CD4+ or CD8+ T cells sorted from blood, taken in a trial of the OX40 agonist ivuxolimab. Every receptor here comes from an adult with an advanced solid tumor such as melanoma, head and neck, liver or kidney cancer.

This sequence joins TRBV5-1 and TRBJ2-3; possible D gene TRBD1, 6 bases. CDR3 size: 16 residues. V gave up 1 base and J gave up 0 bases, with 12 bases separating them. From germline, CDR1 is SGHRS and CDR2 YFSETQ. The CDR3 sequence: CASSLRGSLSTDTQYF. CDR3 nucleotides: TGCGCCAGCAGCTTGAGGGGGTCCCTGAGCACAGATACGCAGTATTTT.

CDR3 in DNA: TGTGCCAGCAGCTTAGTCGGGGGACAGGGGGCATCTTTTGAAAAACTGTTTTTT. This translates into CASSLVGGQGASFEKLFF. This chain uses TRBV7-2 with TRBJ1-4; 12 bases align to TRBD1. CDR3 length: 18 residues. The germline V gene has CDR1 SGHTA and CDR2 FQGNSA. V gave up 1 base and J gave up 7 bases; unmatched junction bases: 10.

The sample holds one count of this clone. V is TRBV6-1 and J is TRBJ2-2, with D possibly called TRBD1 or TRBD2 (5 bases each). CDR3 length equals 15 residues. CDR1 and CDR2 from the germline V gene are MNHNS and SASEGT. V was cut by 6 bases and J by 1 base, with 12 bases left in between. The CDR3 here is CASRTGTVNTGELFF. The DNA for the CDR3 is TGTGCCAGCAGGACCGGGACGGTGAACACCGGGGAGCTGTTTTTT.

J is TRBJ2-3 and V is TRBV7-3, with TRBD2 matching 13 bases. The CDR3 length is 19 residues. Germline trimming cut 2 bases from V and 2 bases from J; bases unmatched to any gene: 10. The germline CDR1 and CDR2 sequences are SGHTA and FQGTGA. The CDR3 DNA reads TGTGCCAGCAGCTTAGTCGGGAGGGGACTAGCGGGAAACACAGATACGCAGTATTTT. It specifies CASSLVGRGLAGNTDTQYF.

The chain employs TRBV19 and TRBJ1-1; 7 nucleotides agree with TRBD1. Germline V gene data show CDR1 as LNHDA and CDR2 as SQIVND (reference sequence). Losses at the gene ends were 7 bases for V and 5 bases for J; bases not matched to a gene: 10. The CDR3 runs 14 residues. Here the CDR3 DNA reads TGTGCCAGTATCCCAGGGGGGGGTTGGACTGAAGCTTTCTTT. It translates to CASIPGGGWTEAFF.

The chain joins TRBV13 to TRBJ2-3; D may be TRBD1 (6 bases). V gave up 8 bases and J gave up 5 bases, with 11 bases separating them. CDR3 length equals 12 residues. Germline V gene sequence: CDR1 PRHDT, CDR2 FYEKMQ (reference sequence). CDR3 protein: CASQQGGDTQYF. The CDR3 DNA reads as TGTGCCAGCCAACAAGGGGGAGATACGCAGTATTTT. Full variable domain (outside the CDR3, taken from reference TRBV13 and TRBJ2-3): AAGVIQSPRHLIKEKRETATLKCYPIPRHDTVYWYQQGPGQDPQFLISFYEKMQSDKGSIPDRFSAQQFSDYHSELNMSSLELGDSALYFCASQQGGDTQYFGPGTRLTVL.

V gene TRBV5-1 combines with J gene TRBJ1-3; D gene unclear. From germline, CDR1 is SGHRS and CDR2 YFSETQ. The CDR3 totals 16 residues. Trimming shortened V by 0 bases and J by 1 base, and 11 bases separated the two germline ends. CDR3 loop: CASSLAADLSGNTIYF. The CDR3 bases are TGCGCCAGCAGCTTGGCGGCGGACCTTTCTGGAAACACCATATATTTT.

The V call is TRBV28, the J call TRBJ1-6; D may be TRBD1 (5 bases). The CDR3 runs 11 residues. V was trimmed by 11 bases and J by 4 bases, leaving 6 bases between them. The germline V gene has CDR1 MDHEN and CDR2 SYDVKM. The DNA for the CDR3 is TGTGCCGGGGGTTATAATTCACCCCTCCACTTT. Translated: CAGGYNSPLHF.

V usage is TRBV28 and J usage is TRBJ2-5, with D perhaps TRBD1 (5 bases). This CDR3 contains 13 residues. V shed 5 bases and J shed 7 bases, with 14 bases lying between them. Germline CDR1 and CDR2: MDHEN and SYDVKM. The CDR3 here is CASSLATTGTQYF. CDR3 sequence (DNA): TGTGCCAGCAGTCTCGCCACCACAGGGACCCAGTACTTC.